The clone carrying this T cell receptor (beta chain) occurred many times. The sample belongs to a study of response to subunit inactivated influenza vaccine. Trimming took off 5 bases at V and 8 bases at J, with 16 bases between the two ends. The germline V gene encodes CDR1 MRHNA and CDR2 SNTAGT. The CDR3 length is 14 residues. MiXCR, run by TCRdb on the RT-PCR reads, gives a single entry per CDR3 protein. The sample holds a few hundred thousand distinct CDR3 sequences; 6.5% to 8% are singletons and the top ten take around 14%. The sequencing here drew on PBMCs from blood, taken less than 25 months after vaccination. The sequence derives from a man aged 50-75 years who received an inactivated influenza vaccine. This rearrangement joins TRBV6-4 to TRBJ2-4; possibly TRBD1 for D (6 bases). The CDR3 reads CASSQSRGSDIQYF. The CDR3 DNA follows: TGTGCCAGCAGTCAAAGCAGGGGAAGCGACATTCAGTACTTC.